This T cell receptor (beta chain) was found in a study of T cells after yellow fever vaccination. In making TCR cDNA, 5'RACE template switching added a universal primer site and UMIs to it. One entry per CDR3 protein, called by TCRdb with MiXCR from the 5' RACE reads. The table shows around 600,000 distinct CDR3 sequences, with roughly 12% occurring only once. Trimming removed 6 bases at V and 0 bases at J, with 11 bases between. There are 15 residues in the CDR3. This clonotype originated in a young man who received the YFV17D yellow fever vaccine. Sequences were derived from PBMCs, sampled on the day of the yellow fever booster vaccination. J is TRBJ1-4 and V is TRBV12-3 or TRBV12-4, with a tentative D call TRBD1 (5 bases). CDR3: CASSRTPSTNEKLFF. The CDR3 region has the DNA TGTGCCAGCAGCCGGACACCCTCAACTAATGAAAAACTGTTTTTT.